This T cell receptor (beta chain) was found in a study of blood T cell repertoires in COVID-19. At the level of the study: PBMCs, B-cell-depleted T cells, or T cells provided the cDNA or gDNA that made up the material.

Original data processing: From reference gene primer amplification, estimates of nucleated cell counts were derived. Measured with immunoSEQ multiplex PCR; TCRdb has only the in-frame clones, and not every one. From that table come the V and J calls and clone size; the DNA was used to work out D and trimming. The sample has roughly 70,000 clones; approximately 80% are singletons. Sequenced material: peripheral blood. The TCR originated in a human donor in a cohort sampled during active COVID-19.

CDR3 sequence: CASSEDRERGTEAFF. For the CDR3, the DNA is TGTGCCAGCAGTGAAGATCGAGAACGGGGCACTGAAGCTTTCTTT. This chain links TRBV25-1 with TRBJ1-1; D ambiguous. Germline CDR1 MGHDK, CDR2 SYGVNS. The CDR3 length is 15 residues. Trimming took 2 bases from V and 4 from J, leaving 14 bases between them.